Below, 19 T cell receptor beta chains from the same sample are listed, as sequenced in a study of blood T cell repertoires in COVID-19. Produced via immunoSEQ multiplex PCR; TCRdb's table is partial and in-frame only. Among about 150,000 clones listed, 85% to 90% were seen once. The sequencing sample was made of PBMCs or T cells enriched from blood (not recorded which). Receptors originate from a woman in her thirties with acute COVID-19.

J is TRBJ2-1 and V is TRBV18; D unresolved. Trimming left V 2 bases short and J 6 bases short, with 11 bases between. The CDR3 covers 14 residues. Germline CDR1 KGHSH, CDR2 LQKENI. CDR3 nucleotide sequence: TGTGCCAGCTCACCATTTGACACCATCAATGAGCAGTTCTTC. Its protein product is CASSPFDTINEQFF.

This chain connects TRBV7-2 to TRBJ1-1; tentatively, D is TRBD1 (5 bases). Trimming removed 2 bases at V and 1 base at J, with 8 bases between. The CDR3 covers 14 residues. CDR1 is SGHTA, CDR2 FQGNSA, per germline. CDR3: CASSLWGGNTEAFF. The CDR3 nucleotides are TGTGCCAGCAGCTTATGGGGGGGGAACACTGAAGCTTTCTTT.

The rearrangement joins TRBV27 to TRBJ1-1; D is unclear. The V gene's germline CDR1 is MNHEY and CDR2 SMNVEV (reference sequence). This CDR3 has 14 residues. Between the trimmed V and J ends, which lost 3 bases and 8 bases, there was a span of 16 bases. This CDR3 reads CASSFGEGAVEAFF. The CDR3 coding sequence is TGTGCCAGCAGTTTCGGGGAGGGCGCCGTGGAAGCTTTCTTT.

The rearrangement uses TRBV25-1 and TRBJ2-7; TRBD1 matches 7 bases. The CDR3 consists of 13 residues. Germline V gives CDR1 MGHDK, CDR2 SYGVNS. V trimming: 3 bases; J trimming: 2 bases; junction bases outside the gene matches: 1. The DNA of the CDR3 is TGTGCCAGCAGTGAGCAGGGGGCCTACGAGCAGTACTTC. This translates into CASSEQGAYEQYF.

This chain links TRBV19 with TRBJ1-6; maybe TRBD1 (5 bases). CDR1 is LNHDA and CDR2 is SQIVND in the germline V gene (reference sequence). With 7 bases removed from V and 6 bases from J, the gap between germline ends came to 16 bases. CDR3 length equals 15 residues. CDR3 nucleotide sequence: TGTGCCAGTAAGCAGGGAACCATAAGTAATTCACCCCTCCACTTT. Protein sequence: CASKQGTISNSPLHF.

The rearrangement links TRBV28 to TRBJ1-1, with a tentative D call TRBD1 (6 bases). Looked up from germline, CDR1 is MDHEN and CDR2 is SYDVKM. The V end lost 5 bases, the J end lost 8 bases, and 9 bases lay between the germline ends. The CDR3 is 11 residues long. The CDR3 here is CASSDRSEAFF. The CDR3 DNA is TGTGCCAGCAGTGACAGGAGCGAAGCTTTCTTT. The full variable domain, rest sourced from reference TRBV28 and TRBJ1-1, is DVKVTQSSRYLVKRTGEKVFLECVQDMDHENMFWYRQDPGLGLRLIYFSYDVKMKEKGDIPEGYSVSREKKERFSLILESASTNQTSMYLCASSDRSEAFFGQGTRLTVV.

This clone was counted ten times or more. The chain couples TRBV5-6 to TRBJ2-7; D might be TRBD2 (5 bases). Germline CDR1 and CDR2: SGHDT and YYEEEE. The V and J ends lost 1 base and 1 base respectively, with 12 bases between them. CDR3 length: 15 residues. As DNA, the CDR3 is TGTGCCAGCAGCTTGTGGCTGTGGGAGTCCTACGAGCAGTACTTC. Translation: CASSLWLWESYEQYF.

The V gene is TRBV5-1, the J gene TRBJ2-3, with TRBD2 matching over 8 bases. CDR3 length equals 14 residues. Germline assignment: CDR1 SGHRS and CDR2 YFSETQ. Losses at the gene ends were 4 bases for V and 4 bases for J; bases not matched to a gene: 5. The DNA of the CDR3 is TGCGCCAGCAGCATCGTAGCGGGGCCAGATACGCAGTATTTT. This gives the protein CASSIVAGPDTQYF.

Written as DNA, the CDR3 is TGTGCCATCAGTGAGGTTGGGACAGTCAACCAGCCCCAGCATTTT. Translation: CAISEVGTVNQPQHF. The chain links TRBV10-3 to TRBJ1-5; TRBD1 agrees at 7 bases. Germline assignment: CDR1 ENHRY and CDR2 SYGVKD. CDR3 size: 15 residues. J lost 7 bases, V lost 2 bases, and 8 bases had no gene match.

The chain combines TRBV19 with TRBJ1-5, with 7 bases matching TRBD1. Germline V lookup: CDR1 LNHDA, CDR2 SQIVND (reference sequence). The CDR3 runs 17 residues. CDR3 region: CASTPGQLYSRNQPQHF. In DNA form, the CDR3 reads TGTGCAAGCACGCCGGGACAGCTGTACTCACGCAATCAGCCCCAGCATTTT.

V gene TRBV5-1 combines with J gene TRBJ2-4, with TRBD1 matching over 7 bases. CDR1 and CDR2 (germline): SGHRS, YFSETQ. Losses at the gene ends were 0 bases for V and 2 bases for J; bases not matched to a gene: 2. The CDR3 length is 15 residues. The chain's CDR3 is CASSLGQGTKNIQYF. DNA for the CDR3: TGCGCCAGCAGCTTGGGACAGGGAACCAAAAACATTCAGTACTTC.

The chain has TRBV5-1 and TRBJ2-1; 8 bases map to TRBD2. J lost 6 bases, V lost 0 bases, and 2 bases had no gene match. The length of the CDR3 is 14 residues. Looked up from germline, CDR1 is SGHRS and CDR2 is YFSETQ. The CDR3 sequence is CASSLDGTSNEQFF. CDR3 nucleotide sequence: TGCGCCAGCAGCTTGGACGGGACTAGCAATGAGCAGTTCTTC.

CDR3 DNA sequence: TGTGCCAGCAGCTTAATGGGCAGGGGGCATTCACCCCTCCACTTT. Translated, it gives CASSLMGRGHSPLHF. V and J are TRBV11-2 and TRBJ1-6; 8 nucleotides line up with TRBD1. V was pared by 2 bases and J by 8 bases, with 5 bases of the junction left unmatched. This CDR3 spans 15 amino acids. Germline CDR1 is SGHAT and CDR2 is FQNNGV.

The chain recombines TRBV7-2 with TRBJ1-4; D unresolved. CDR1 is SGHTA and CDR2 is FQGNSA in the germline V gene. V was trimmed by 1 base and J by 3 bases, leaving 9 bases between them. This CDR3 comprises 15 residues. The CDR3 DNA follows: TGTGCCAGCAGCTTAGTGCGGGCACCTAATGAAAAACTGTTTTTT. Its protein product is CASSLVRAPNEKLFF.

The table lists this clone with a few counts. V is TRBV13 and J is TRBJ1-4; 9 bases line up with TRBD1. The germline V gene encodes CDR1 PRHDT and CDR2 FYEKMQ (reference sequence). V gave up 5 bases and J gave up 7 bases; unmatched junction bases: 8. The CDR3 consists of 15 residues. CDR3 DNA: TGTGCCAGCAGCCCCCCGGGACAGGGCAGTGAAAAACTGTTTTTT. It translates to CASSPPGQGSEKLFF.

The chain combines TRBV18 with TRBJ2-7; no clear D. The CDR3 is made up of 14 amino acids. Trimming pared 0 bases from V and 2 bases from J, leaving 8 bases between. Germline V CDR1 and CDR2: KGHSH, LQKENI. CDR3 residues: CASSPPSSAYEQYF. The DNA of the CDR3 is TGTGCCAGCTCACCACCTAGCTCTGCCTACGAGCAGTACTTC.

This rearrangement joins TRBV5-1 to TRBJ2-7, with 7 bases that match TRBD1. CDR3 length: 14 residues. J gave up 1 base and V 4 bases, and 5 bases lay outside the gene matches. Germline V gene sequence: CDR1 SGHRS, CDR2 YFSETQ. The CDR3 sequence: CASSPATGSYEQYF. CDR3 coding DNA: TGCGCCAGCAGCCCCGCGACAGGGTCCTACGAGCAGTACTTC.

The chain links TRBV28 to TRBJ1-2; the D gene is possibly TRBD1 (6 bases). The CDR3 is 15 residues long. V was cut by 2 bases and J by 6 bases, with 16 bases left in between. Per the germline V gene, CDR1 is MDHEN and CDR2 is SYDVKM. The DNA of the CDR3 is TGTGCCAGCAGTTTACTAGGGGGAGTCGGCAATGGCTACACCTTC. This sequence encodes CASSLLGGVGNGYTF.

This chain links TRBV2 with TRBJ2-2; the match to TRBD1 covers 8 bases. Per the germline V gene, CDR1 is SNHLY and CDR2 is FYNNEI. The J segment lost 4 bases and the V segment lost 6 bases, leaving 7 bases of the junction unmatched. This CDR3 contains 15 residues. The CDR3 DNA reads TGTGCCAGCAGGGCCGGGACAGGAGTCACCGGGGAGCTGTTTTTT. Amino acid sequence: CASRAGTGVTGELFF.